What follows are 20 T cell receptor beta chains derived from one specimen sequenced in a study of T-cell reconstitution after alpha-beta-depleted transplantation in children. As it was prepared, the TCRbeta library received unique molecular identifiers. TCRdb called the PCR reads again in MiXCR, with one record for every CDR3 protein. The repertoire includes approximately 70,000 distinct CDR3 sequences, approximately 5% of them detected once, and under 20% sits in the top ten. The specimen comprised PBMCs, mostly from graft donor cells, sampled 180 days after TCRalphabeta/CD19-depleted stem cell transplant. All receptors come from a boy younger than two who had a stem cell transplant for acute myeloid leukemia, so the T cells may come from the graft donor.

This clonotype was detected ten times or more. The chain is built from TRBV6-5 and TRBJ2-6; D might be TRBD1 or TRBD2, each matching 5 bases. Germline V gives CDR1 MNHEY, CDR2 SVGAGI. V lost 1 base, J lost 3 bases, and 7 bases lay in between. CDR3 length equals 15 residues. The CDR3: CASSYWGFGANVLTF. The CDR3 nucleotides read TGTGCCAGCAGTTACTGGGGGTTTGGGGCCAACGTCCTGACTTTC.

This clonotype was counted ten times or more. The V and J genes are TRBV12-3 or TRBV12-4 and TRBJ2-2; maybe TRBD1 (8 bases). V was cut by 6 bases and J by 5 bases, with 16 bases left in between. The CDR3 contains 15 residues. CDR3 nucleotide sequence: TGTGCCAGCAGCCACACAGGGGGAGGGACCGGGGAGCTGTTTTTT. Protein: CASSHTGGGTGELFF.

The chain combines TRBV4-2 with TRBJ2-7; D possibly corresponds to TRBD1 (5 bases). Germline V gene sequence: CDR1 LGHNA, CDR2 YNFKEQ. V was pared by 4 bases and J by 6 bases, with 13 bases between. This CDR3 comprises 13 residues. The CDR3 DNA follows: TGTGCCAGCAGCCTGGGGCACCCCTGCGAGCAGTACTTC. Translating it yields CASSLGHPCEQYF.

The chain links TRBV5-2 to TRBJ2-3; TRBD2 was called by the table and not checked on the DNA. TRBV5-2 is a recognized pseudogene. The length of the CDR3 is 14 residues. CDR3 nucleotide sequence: TGTGCCATGGGCCTCGGGGGGGGCACAGATACGCAGTATTTT. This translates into CAMGLGGGTDTQYF.

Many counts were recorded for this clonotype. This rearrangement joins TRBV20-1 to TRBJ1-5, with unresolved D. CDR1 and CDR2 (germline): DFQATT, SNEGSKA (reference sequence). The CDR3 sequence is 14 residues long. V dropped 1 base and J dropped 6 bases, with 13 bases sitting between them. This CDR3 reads CSARGPSRGQPQHF. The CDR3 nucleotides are TGCAGTGCTAGAGGTCCCTCCCGGGGTCAGCCCCAGCATTTT.

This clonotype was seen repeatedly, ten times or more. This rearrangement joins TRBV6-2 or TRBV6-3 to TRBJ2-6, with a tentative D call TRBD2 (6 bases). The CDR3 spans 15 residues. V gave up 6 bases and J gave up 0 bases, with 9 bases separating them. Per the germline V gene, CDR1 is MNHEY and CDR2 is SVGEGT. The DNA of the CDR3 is TGTGCCAGCAGGGCGGGGACCTCTGGGGCCAACGTCCTGACTTTC. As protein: CASRAGTSGANVLTF.

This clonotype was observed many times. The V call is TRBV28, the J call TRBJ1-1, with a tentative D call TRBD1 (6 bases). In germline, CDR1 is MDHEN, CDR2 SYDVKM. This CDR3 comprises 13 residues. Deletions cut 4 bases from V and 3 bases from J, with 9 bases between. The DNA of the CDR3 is TGTGCCAGCAGTTGGGAGGGGGACACTGAAGCTTTCTTT. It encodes CASSWEGDTEAFF.

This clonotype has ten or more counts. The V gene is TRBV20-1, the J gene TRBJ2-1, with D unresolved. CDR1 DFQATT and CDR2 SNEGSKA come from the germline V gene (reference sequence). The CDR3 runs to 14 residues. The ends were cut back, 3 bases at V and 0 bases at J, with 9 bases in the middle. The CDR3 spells CSARGTFSYNEQFF. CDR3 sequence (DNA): TGCAGTGCTAGGGGTACATTCTCCTACAATGAGCAGTTCTTC.

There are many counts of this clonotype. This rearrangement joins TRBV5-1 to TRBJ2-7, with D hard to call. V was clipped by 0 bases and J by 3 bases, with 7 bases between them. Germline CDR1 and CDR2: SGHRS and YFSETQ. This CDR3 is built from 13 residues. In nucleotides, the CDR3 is TGCGCCAGCAGCTTGGCCGGATACTACGAGCAGTACTTC. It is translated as CASSLAGYYEQYF.

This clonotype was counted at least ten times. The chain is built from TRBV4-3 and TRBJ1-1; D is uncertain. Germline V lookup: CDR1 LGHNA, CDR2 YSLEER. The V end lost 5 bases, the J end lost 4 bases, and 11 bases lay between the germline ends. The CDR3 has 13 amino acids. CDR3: CASSFSSGTEAFF. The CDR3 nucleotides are TGCGCCAGCAGCTTTAGTTCCGGCACTGAAGCTTTCTTT.

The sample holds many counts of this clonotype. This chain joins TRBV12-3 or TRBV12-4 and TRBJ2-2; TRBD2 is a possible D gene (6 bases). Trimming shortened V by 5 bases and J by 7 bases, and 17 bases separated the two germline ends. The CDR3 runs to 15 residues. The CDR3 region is CASSPFGGLGGELFF. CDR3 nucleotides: TGTGCCAGCAGTCCCTTTGGGGGGTTAGGCGGGGAGCTGTTTTTT.

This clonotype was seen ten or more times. CDR3 protein: CASSSQSHGGEQYF. The CDR3 coding sequence is TGTGCCAGCAGCTCCCAAAGTCACGGGGGCGAGCAGTACTTC. This rearrangement joins TRBV7-2 to TRBJ2-7, with D possibly TRBD2 on 6 matching bases. The CDR3 extends over 14 amino acids. Germline CDR1 SGHTA, CDR2 FQGNSA. Between the trimmed V and J ends, which lost 4 bases and 6 bases, there was a span of 16 bases.

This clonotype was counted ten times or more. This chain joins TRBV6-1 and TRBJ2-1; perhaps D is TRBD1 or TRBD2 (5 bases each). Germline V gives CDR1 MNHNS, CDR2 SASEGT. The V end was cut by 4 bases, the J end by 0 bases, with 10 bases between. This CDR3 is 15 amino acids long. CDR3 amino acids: CASSAGTVSYNEQFF. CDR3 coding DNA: TGTGCCAGCAGTGCCGGGACCGTCTCCTACAATGAGCAGTTCTTC.

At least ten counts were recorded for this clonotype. CDR3 residues: CSARDRLAGGWNTGELFF. The CDR3 DNA is TGCAGTGCTAGAGATCGACTAGCGGGGGGTTGGAACACCGGGGAGCTGTTTTTT. The chain has TRBV20-1 and TRBJ2-2; 13 nucleotides match TRBD2. The junction had 5 bases not matched to a gene; V was cut back by 0 bases and J by 1 base. Germline assignment: CDR1 DFQATT and CDR2 SNEGSKA (reference sequence). This CDR3 region has 18 residues.

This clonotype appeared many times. As DNA, the CDR3 is TGCGCCAGCAGCTTGGGTAGCATTCAGTACTTC. Translating gives CASSLGSIQYF. The chain uses TRBV5-1 and TRBJ2-4; no clear D gene. The CDR3 totals 11 residues. V lost 0 bases to trimming and J lost 9 bases, with 4 bases between them. Germline CDR1 and CDR2: SGHRS and YFSETQ. The full variable domain, completed using reference TRBV5-1 and TRBJ2-4, is KAGVTQTPRYLIKTRGQQVTLSCSPISGHRSVSWYQQTPGQGLQFLFEYFSETQRNKGNFPGRFSGRQFSNSRSEMNVSTLELGDSALYLCASSLGSIQYFGAGTRLSVL.

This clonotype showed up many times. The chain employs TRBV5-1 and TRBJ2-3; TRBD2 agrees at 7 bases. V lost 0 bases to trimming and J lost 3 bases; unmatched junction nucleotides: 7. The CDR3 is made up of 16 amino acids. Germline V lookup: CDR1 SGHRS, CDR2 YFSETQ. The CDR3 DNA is TGCGCCAGCAGCTTGGAGGGGAGGGGCGGGACAGATACGCAGTATTTT. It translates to CASSLEGRGGTDTQYF.

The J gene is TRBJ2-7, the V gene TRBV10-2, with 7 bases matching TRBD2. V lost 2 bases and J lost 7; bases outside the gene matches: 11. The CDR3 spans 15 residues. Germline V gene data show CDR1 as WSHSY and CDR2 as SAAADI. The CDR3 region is CASSEGAGLPGEQYV. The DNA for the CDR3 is TGCGCCAGCAGTGAGGGAGCGGGGCTGCCGGGTGAGCAGTACGTC.

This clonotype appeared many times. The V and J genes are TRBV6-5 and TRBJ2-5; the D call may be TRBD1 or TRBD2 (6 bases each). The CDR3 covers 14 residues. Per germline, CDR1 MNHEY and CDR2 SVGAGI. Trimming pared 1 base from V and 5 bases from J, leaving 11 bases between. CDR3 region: CASSYLRGAETQYF. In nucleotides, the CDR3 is TGTGCCAGCAGTTACTTGAGGGGGGCCGAGACCCAGTACTTC.

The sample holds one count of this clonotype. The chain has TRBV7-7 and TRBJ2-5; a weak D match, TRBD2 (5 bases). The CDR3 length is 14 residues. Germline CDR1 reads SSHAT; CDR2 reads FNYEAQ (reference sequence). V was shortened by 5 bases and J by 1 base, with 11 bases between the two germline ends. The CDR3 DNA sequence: TGTGCCAGCAGCCAATGGGAGAGCCAAGAGACCCAGTACTTC. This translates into CASSQWESQETQYF. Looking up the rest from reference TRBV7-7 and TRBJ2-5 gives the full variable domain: GAGVSQSPRYKVTKRGQDVTLRCDPISSHATLYWYQQALGQGPEFLTYFNYEAQPDKSGLPSDRFSAERPEGSISTLTIQRTEQRDSAMYRCASSQWESQETQYFGPGTRLLVL.

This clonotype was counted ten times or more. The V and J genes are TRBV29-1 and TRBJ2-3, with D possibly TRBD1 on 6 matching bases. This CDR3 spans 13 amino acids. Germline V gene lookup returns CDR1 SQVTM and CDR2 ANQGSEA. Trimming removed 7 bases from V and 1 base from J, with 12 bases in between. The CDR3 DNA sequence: TGCAGCGCTCCGGGACAAGGCACAGATACGCAGTATTTT. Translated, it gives CSAPGQGTDTQYF.